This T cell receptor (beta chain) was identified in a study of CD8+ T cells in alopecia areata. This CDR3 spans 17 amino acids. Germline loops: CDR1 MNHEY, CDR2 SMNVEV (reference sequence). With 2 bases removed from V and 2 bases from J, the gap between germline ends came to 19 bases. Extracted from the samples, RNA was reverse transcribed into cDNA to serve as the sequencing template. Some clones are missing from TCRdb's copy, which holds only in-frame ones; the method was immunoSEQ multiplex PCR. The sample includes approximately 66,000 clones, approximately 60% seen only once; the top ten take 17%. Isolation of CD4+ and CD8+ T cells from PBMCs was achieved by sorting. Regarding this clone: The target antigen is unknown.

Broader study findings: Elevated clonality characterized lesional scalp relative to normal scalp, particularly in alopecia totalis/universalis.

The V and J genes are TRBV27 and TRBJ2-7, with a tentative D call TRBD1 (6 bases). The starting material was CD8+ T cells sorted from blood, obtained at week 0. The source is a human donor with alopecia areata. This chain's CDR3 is CASSLRGWDPTTYEQYF. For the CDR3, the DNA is TGTGCCAGCAGTTTAAGGGGGTGGGACCCCACCACCTACGAGCAGTACTTC.